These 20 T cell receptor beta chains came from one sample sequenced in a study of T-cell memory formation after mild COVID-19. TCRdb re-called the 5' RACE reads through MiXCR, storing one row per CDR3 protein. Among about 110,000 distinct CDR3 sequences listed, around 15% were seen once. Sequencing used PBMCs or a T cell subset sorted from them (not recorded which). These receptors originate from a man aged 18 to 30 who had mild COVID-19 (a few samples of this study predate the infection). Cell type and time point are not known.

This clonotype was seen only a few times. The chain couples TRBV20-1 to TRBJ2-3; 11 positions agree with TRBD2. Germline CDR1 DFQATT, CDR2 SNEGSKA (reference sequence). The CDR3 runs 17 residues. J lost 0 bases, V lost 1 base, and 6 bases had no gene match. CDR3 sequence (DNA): TGCAGTGCTAGAGCTAGCGGGGGGCCCTCTAGCACAGATACGCAGTATTTT. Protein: CSARASGGPSSTDTQYF.

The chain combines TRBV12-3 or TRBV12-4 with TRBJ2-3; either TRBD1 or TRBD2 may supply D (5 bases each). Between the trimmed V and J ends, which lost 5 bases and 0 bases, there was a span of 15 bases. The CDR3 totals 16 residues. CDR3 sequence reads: CASSLPVRGSTDTQYF. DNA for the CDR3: TGTGCCAGCAGTCTTCCGGTGAGGGGTAGCACAGATACGCAGTATTTT.

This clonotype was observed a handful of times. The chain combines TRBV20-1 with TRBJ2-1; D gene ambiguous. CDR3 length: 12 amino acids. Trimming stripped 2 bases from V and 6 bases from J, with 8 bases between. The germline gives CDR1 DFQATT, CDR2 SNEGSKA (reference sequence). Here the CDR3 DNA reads TGCAGTGCTAGAACCCGATCCAATGAGCAGTTCTTC. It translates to CSARTRSNEQFF.

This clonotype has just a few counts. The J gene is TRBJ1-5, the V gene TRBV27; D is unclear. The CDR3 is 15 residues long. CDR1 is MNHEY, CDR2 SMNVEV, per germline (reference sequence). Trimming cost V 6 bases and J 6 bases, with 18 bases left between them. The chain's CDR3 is CASRGTGSIIQPQHF. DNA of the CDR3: TGTGCCAGCAGGGGCACGGGGTCAATAATTCAGCCCCAGCATTTT.

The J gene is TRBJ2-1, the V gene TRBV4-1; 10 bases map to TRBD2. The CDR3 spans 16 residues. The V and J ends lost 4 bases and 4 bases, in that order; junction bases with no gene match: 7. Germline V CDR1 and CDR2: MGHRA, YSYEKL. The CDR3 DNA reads TGCGCCAGCAGCCTCCGAGCGGGGGGGGATTACAATGAGCAGTTCTTC. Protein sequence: CASSLRAGGDYNEQFF.

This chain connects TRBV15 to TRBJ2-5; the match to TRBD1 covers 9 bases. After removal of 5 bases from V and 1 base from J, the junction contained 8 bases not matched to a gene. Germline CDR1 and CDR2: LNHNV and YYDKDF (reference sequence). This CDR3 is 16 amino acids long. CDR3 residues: CATSELPGQGQETQYF. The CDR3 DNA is TGTGCCACCAGCGAATTACCGGGACAGGGCCAAGAGACCCAGTACTTC. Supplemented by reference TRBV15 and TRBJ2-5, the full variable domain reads DAMVIQNPRYQVTQFGKPVTLSCSQTLNHNVMYWYQQKSSQAPKLLFHYYDKDFNNEADTPDNFQSRRPNTSFCFLDIRSPGLGDTAMYLCATSELPGQGQETQYFGPGTRLLVL.

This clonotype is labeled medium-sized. CDR3 in amino acids: CASSLGLAGNNEQFF. The CDR3 coding sequence is TGTGCCAGCAGCCTTGGACTAGCGGGGAACAATGAGCAGTTCTTC. V gene TRBV7-3 combines with J gene TRBJ2-1; 12 bases match TRBD2. This CDR3 region has 15 residues. The V gene's germline CDR1 is SGHTA and CDR2 FQGTGA. The V and J ends lost 5 bases and 5 bases, in that order; junction bases with no gene match: 4.

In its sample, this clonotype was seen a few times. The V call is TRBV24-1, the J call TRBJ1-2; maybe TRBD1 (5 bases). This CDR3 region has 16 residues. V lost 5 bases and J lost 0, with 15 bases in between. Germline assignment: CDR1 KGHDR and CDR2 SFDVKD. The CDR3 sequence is CATSGSDSEANYGYTF. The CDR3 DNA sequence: TGTGCCACCAGTGGGTCCGACAGCGAAGCTAACTATGGCTACACCTTC.

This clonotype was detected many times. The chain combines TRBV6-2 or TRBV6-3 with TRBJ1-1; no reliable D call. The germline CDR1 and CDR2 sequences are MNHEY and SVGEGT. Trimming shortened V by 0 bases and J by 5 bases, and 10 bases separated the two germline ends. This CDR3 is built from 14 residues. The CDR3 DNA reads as TGTGCCAGCAGTTACTCCCCGGGAGAGACTGAAGCTTTCTTT. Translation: CASSYSPGETEAFF.

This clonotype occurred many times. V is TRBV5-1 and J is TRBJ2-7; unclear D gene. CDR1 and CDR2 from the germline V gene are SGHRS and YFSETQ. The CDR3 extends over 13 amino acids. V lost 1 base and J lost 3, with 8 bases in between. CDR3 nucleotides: TGCGCCAGCAGCTTGACCGACAACTACGAGCAGTACTTC. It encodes CASSLTDNYEQYF.

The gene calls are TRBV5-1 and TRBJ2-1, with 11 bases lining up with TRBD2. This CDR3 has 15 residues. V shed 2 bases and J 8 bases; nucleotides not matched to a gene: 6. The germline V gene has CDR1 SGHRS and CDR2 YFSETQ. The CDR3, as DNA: TGCGCCAGCAGCTTAACTAGCGGGGGATACGATGAGCAGTTCTTC. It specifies CASSLTSGGYDEQFF.

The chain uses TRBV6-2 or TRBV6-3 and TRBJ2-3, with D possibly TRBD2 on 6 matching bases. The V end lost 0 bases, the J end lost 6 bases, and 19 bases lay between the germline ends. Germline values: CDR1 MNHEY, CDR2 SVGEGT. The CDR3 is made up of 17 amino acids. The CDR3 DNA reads TGTGCCAGCAGTTACTCGAGAGGGAGACTAGGTTGGGATACGCAGTATTTT. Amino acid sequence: CASSYSRGRLGWDTQYF.

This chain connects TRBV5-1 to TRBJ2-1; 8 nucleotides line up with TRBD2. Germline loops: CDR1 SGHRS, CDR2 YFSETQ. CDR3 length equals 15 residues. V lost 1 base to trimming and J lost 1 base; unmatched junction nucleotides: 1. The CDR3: CASSLRGGSYNEQFF. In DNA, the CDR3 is TGCGCCAGCAGCTTGCGCGGGGGGTCCTACAATGAGCAGTTCTTC. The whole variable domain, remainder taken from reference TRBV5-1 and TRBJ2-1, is KAGVTQTPRYLIKTRGQQVTLSCSPISGHRSVSWYQQTPGQGLQFLFEYFSETQRNKGNFPGRFSGRQFSNSRSEMNVSTLELGDSALYLCASSLRGGSYNEQFFGPGTRLTVL.

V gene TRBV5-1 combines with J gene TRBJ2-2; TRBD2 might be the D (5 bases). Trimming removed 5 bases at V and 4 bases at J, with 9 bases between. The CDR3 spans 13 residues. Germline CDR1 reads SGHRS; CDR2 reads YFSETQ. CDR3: CASRLGRTGELFF. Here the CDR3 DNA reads TGCGCCAGCAGACTAGGACGCACCGGGGAGCTGTTTTTT.

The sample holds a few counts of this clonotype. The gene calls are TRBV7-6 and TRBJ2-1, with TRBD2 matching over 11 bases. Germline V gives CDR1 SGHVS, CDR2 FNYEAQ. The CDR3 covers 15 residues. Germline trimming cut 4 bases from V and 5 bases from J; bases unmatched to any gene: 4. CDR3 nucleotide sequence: TGTGCCAGCAGCTCTCTAGCGGGGGGTCACAATGAGCAGTTCTTC. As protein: CASSSLAGGHNEQFF.

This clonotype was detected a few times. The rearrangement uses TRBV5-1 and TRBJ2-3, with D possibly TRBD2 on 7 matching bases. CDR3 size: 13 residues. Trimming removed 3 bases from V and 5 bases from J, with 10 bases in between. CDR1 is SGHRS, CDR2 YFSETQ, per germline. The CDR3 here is CASSWRGQDTQYF. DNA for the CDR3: TGCGCCAGCAGCTGGCGGGGGCAAGATACGCAGTATTTT.

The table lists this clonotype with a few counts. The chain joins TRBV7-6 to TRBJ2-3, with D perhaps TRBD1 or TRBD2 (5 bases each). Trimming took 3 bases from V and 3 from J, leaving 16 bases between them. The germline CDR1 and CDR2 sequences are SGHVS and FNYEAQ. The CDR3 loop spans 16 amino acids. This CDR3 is CASSLMGVGRTDTQYF. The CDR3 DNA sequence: TGTGCCAGCAGCTTGATGGGAGTGGGGCGAACAGATACGCAGTATTTT. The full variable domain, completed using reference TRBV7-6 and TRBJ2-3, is GAGVSQSPRYKVTKRGQDVALRCDPISGHVSLYWYRQALGQGPEFLTYFNYEAQQDKSGLPNDRFSAERPEGSISTLTIQRTEQRDSAMYRCASSLMGVGRTDTQYFGPGTRLTVL.

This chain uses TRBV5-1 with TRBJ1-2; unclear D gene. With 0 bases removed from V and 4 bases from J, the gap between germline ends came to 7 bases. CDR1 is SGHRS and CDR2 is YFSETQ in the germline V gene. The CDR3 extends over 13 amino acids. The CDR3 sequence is CASSLGALYGYTF. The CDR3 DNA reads TGCGCCAGCAGCTTGGGGGCCCTCTATGGCTACACCTTC.

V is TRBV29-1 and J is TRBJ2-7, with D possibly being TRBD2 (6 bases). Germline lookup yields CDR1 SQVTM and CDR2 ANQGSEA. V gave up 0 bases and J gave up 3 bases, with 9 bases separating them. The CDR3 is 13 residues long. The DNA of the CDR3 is TGCAGCGTTGAAGATAGCGGCCTCTACGAGCAGTACTTC. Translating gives CSVEDSGLYEQYF.

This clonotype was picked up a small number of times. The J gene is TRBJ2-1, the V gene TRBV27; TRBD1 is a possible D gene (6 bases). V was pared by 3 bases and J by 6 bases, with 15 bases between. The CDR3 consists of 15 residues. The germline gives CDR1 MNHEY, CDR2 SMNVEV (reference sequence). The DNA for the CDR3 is TGTGCCAGCAGTTTGTGGGGGCCCCAAGGCAATGAGCAGTTCTTC. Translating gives CASSLWGPQGNEQFF.